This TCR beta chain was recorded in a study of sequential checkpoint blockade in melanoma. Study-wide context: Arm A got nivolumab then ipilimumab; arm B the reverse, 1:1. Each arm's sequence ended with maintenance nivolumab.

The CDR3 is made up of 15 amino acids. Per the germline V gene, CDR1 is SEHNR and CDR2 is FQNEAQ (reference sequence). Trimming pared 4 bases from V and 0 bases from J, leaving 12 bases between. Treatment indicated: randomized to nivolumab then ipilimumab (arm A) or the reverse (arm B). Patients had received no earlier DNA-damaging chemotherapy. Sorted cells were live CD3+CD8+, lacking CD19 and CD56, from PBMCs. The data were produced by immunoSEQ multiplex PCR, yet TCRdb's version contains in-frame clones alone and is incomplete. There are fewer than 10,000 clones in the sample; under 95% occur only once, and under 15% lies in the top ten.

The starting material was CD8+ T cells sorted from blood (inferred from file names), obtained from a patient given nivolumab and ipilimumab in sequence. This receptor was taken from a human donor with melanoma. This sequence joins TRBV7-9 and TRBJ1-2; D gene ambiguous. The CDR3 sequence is CASSSAQRANYGYTF. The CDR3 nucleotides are TGTGCCAGCAGCTCAGCTCAGAGGGCTAACTATGGCTACACCTTC.